This TCR beta chain is drawn from a study of blood T cell repertoires in COVID-19. Overall study context: COVID-19 samples collected from the United States, Italy and Spain covered acute and convalescent phases. Sources were T cells, B-cell-depleted T cells, or PBMCs; the material itself was cDNA or gDNA.

V lost 2 bases and J lost 5; bases outside the gene matches: 3. Germline V gives CDR1 KGHSH, CDR2 LQKENI. The CDR3 contains 16 residues. Methods used by the authors: How many nucleated cells were present was estimated from reference gene primer amplification. Generated by immunoSEQ multiplex PCR, the TCRdb table keeps only in-frame clones and is missing some. Clone size and V and J calls were adopted from that table, with D and trimming inferred from the DNA. The sample lists about 190,000 clones, roughly 80% seen once, with roughly 13% in the top ten. The J gene is TRBJ2-2, the V gene TRBV18, with TRBD1 identical over 12 bases. Sequencing used peripheral blood. The sequence came from a man in his forties or fifties who had recovered from COVID-19. CDR3 residues: CASSPGTGGRTGELFF. The CDR3 DNA reads TGTGCCAGCTCACCAGGGACAGGGGGCCGAACCGGGGAGCTGTTTTTT.